The 25 T cell receptor beta chains given below trace back to one sample, sequenced in a study of neurological immune-mediated disorders. TCRdb recomputed calls from the 5' RACE reads with MiXCR, one row per CDR3 protein. The table includes over 45,000 distinct CDR3 sequences, around 5.8% detected once. Input material: CD4+ T cells from blood. The receptors here all came from a woman between 18 and 29 years old with multiple sclerosis.

This clonotype was seen many times. The V and J genes are TRBV5-1 and TRBJ2-5; no definite D call. Germline V lookup: CDR1 SGHRS, CDR2 YFSETQ. The CDR3 spans 13 residues. V shed 2 bases and J shed 5 bases, with 10 bases lying between them. The CDR3 loop is CASSFRPGETQYF. CDR3 nucleotide sequence: TGCGCCAGCAGCTTTAGGCCCGGCGAGACCCAGTACTTC.

This clonotype was recorded many times. The chain carries TRBV20-1 and TRBJ1-1; unclear D gene. Germline V gene sequence: CDR1 DFQATT, CDR2 SNEGSKA (reference sequence). The CDR3 has 16 residues. Trimming cost V 0 bases and J 6 bases, with 20 bases left between them. The DNA for the CDR3 is TGCAGTGCTAGAGAGTACGTCGGTCACAGAACCCCTGAAGCTTTCTTT. It encodes CSAREYVGHRTPEAFF.

Many counts were recorded for this clonotype. The chain uses TRBV23-1 and TRBJ2-1; TRBD2 matches 10 bases. TRBV23-1 is flagged as an ORF with uncertain function. This CDR3 is 21 amino acids long. V lost 7 bases to trimming and J lost 7 bases; unmatched junction nucleotides: 28. The DNA of the CDR3 is TGCGCCAGCACCCCTTCTTCACCCCATAGCGGGAGGACCAACAGGGGGAATGAGCAGTTCTTC. This codes for CASTPSSPHSGRTNRGNEQFF.

Ten or more counts support this clonotype. This chain links TRBV6-5 with TRBJ1-5; D uncertain. CDR1 and CDR2 from the germline V gene are MNHEY and SVGAGI. V gave up 2 bases and J gave up 3 bases, with 14 bases separating them. This CDR3 comprises 16 residues. The CDR3 DNA reads TGTGCCAGCAGTTACAAGGCTAGGCAGTCCAATCAGCCCCAGCATTTT. The encoded protein is CASSYKARQSNQPQHF.

The sample holds many counts of this clonotype. The chain carries TRBV7-8 and TRBJ1-4; D remains ambiguous. Germline CDR1 SGHVS, CDR2 FQNEAQ. The V end lost 6 bases, the J end lost 3 bases, and 14 bases lay between the germline ends. The CDR3 runs 15 residues. The CDR3, as DNA: TGTGCCAGCAGTCTTGACGCCCGCTCTAATGAAAAACTGTTTTTT. Translating it yields CASSLDARSNEKLFF.

This clonotype was seen just once. This CDR3 is missing its conserved last phenylalanine or tryptophan, likely due to a read error. The genes are TRBV5-1 and TRBJ2-5; no firm D call. The CDR3 is made up of 12 amino acids. Germline V gene lookup returns CDR1 SGHRS and CDR2 YFSETQ. DNA of the CDR3: TGCACCAGCAGCACGTACCAAGAGACCCAGTACTGC. It yields the protein CTSSTYQETQYC.

Ten or more counts support this clonotype. The chain carries TRBV5-5 and TRBJ1-4; tentatively, D is TRBD1 (6 bases). This CDR3 has 15 amino acids. Germline values: CDR1 SGHKS, CDR2 YYEKEE (reference sequence). V was shortened by 4 bases and J by 4 bases, with 14 bases between the two germline ends. The CDR3 loop is CASSLMWGLNEKLFF. CDR3 coding DNA: TGTGCCAGCAGCCTGATGTGGGGGCTTAATGAAAAACTGTTTTTT.

There are many counts of this clonotype. The chain combines TRBV11-2 with TRBJ1-2, with a weak D call TRBD1 (6 bases). This CDR3 has 12 amino acids. The germline gives CDR1 SGHAT, CDR2 FQNNGV. V was pared by 0 bases and J by 7 bases, with 6 bases between. CDR3 DNA: TGTGCCAGCAGCTTAGAGGGGGCTGGCTACACCTTC. This gives the protein CASSLEGAGYTF.

This clonotype was observed at least ten times. J is TRBJ1-3 and V is TRBV20-1, with 10 bases aligning to TRBD1. The CDR3 is 16 residues long. V was clipped by 6 bases and J by 4 bases; unmatched bases: 12. From germline, CDR1 is DFQATT and CDR2 SNEGSKA (reference sequence). CDR3 sequence: CSAGGDRGFSGNTIYF. The CDR3, as DNA: TGCAGTGCGGGGGGGGACAGGGGATTTTCCGGAAACACCATATATTTT.

This clonotype was detected many times. The chain employs TRBV20-1 and TRBJ1-1; D is ambiguous. Looked up from germline, CDR1 is DFQATT and CDR2 is SNEGSKA (reference sequence). The CDR3 is 11 residues long. For the CDR3, the DNA is TGCAGCGCGGACCCAGACACTGAAGCTTTCTTT. Its protein is CSADPDTEAFF.

V usage is TRBV7-3 and J usage is TRBJ1-2; unclear D gene. The CDR3 totals 12 residues. Germline CDR1 is SGHTA and CDR2 is FQGTGA. Trimming cost V 2 bases and J 10 bases, with 11 bases left between them. CDR3: CASSLPTLFYTF. For the CDR3, the DNA is TGTGCCAGCAGCTTACCCACCTTATTCTACACCTTC.

This clonotype was detected many times. CDR3 sequence reads: CASSLPSGRAGETQYF. The CDR3 DNA sequence: TGTGCCAGCAGCCTTCCTAGCGGGAGGGCAGGAGAGACCCAGTACTTC. V usage is TRBV7-2 and J usage is TRBJ2-5, with TRBD2 matching 12 bases. This CDR3 has 16 amino acids. The V segment lost 5 bases and the J segment 4 bases; nucleotides outside the gene matches: 8. Per germline, CDR1 SGHTA and CDR2 FQGNSA.

This clonotype has ten or more counts. The chain recombines TRBV2 with TRBJ2-1, with 7 bases identical to TRBD2. The germline V gene encodes CDR1 SNHLY and CDR2 FYNNEI. V shed 8 bases, J shed 5 bases, and the junction held 21 bases outside the gene matches. The CDR3 has 18 amino acids. Here the CDR3 reads CASGRAGVFQNLNNEQFF. The CDR3 nucleotides are TGTGCCAGCGGGAGGGCGGGGGTGTTCCAAAACCTTAACAATGAGCAGTTCTTC. Supplemented by reference TRBV2 and TRBJ2-1, the full variable domain reads EPEVTQTPSHQVTQMGQEVILRCVPISNHLYFYWYRQILGQKVEFLVSFYNNEISEKSEIFDDQFSVERPDGSNFTLKIRSTKLEDSAMYFCASGRAGVFQNLNNEQFFGPGTRLTVL.

Many counts were recorded for this clonotype. The chain links TRBV6-2 or TRBV6-3 to TRBJ1-5, with 7 bases identical to TRBD1. J was trimmed by 0 bases and V by 6 bases; bases with no gene match: 11. The germline gives CDR1 MNHEY, CDR2 SVGEGT. The CDR3 runs 17 residues. The CDR3, as DNA: TGTGCCAGCAGCCAGGGACAGCTCTTCTATAGCAATCAGCCCCAGCATTTT. It yields the protein CASSQGQLFYSNQPQHF.

In this sample, this clonotype turned up many times. The rearrangement links TRBV20-1 to TRBJ2-3; no clear D gene. CDR1 DFQATT and CDR2 SNEGSKA come from the germline V gene (reference sequence). This CDR3 region has 13 residues. With 3 bases removed from V and 0 bases from J, the gap between germline ends came to 7 bases. The CDR3 DNA follows: TGCAGTGCTAGTCCACATAGCACAGATACGCAGTATTTT. Its protein product is CSASPHSTDTQYF.

This clonotype has a count of ten or more. The chain couples TRBV11-2 to TRBJ2-2, with D perhaps TRBD2 (5 bases). V shed 3 bases and J shed 5 bases, with 10 bases lying between them. CDR1 SGHAT and CDR2 FQNNGV come from the germline V gene. This CDR3 spans 14 amino acids. The DNA for the CDR3 is TGTGCCAGCAGCTTTAAGTCGGGGACCGGGGAGCTGTTTTTT. Protein: CASSFKSGTGELFF.

Many counts were recorded for this clonotype. In DNA, the CDR3 is TGCAGTGCTAGTGATGTAGCCCCGGATACGCAGTATTTT. Translating gives CSASDVAPDTQYF. V and J are TRBV20-1 and TRBJ2-3; D gene uncertain. The CDR3 spans 13 residues. Germline lookup yields CDR1 DFQATT and CDR2 SNEGSKA (reference sequence). Trimming stripped 3 bases from V and 6 bases from J, with 13 bases between.

This clonotype was seen at least ten times. The chain recombines TRBV7-6 with TRBJ2-2; D is ambiguous. Germline lookup yields CDR1 SGHVS and CDR2 FNYEAQ. Trimming shortened V by 0 bases and J by 5 bases, and 7 bases separated the two germline ends. The CDR3 runs 14 residues. The CDR3: CASSLAHETGELFF. The DNA for the CDR3 is TGTGCCAGCAGCTTAGCGCACGAAACCGGGGAGCTGTTTTTT.

This clonotype was counted ten times or more. The chain has TRBV6-5 and TRBJ1-6; possibly TRBD1 for D (5 bases). The CDR3 is made up of 15 amino acids. The V gene lost 2 bases and the J gene lost 8 bases, with 13 bases spanning the gap. Per germline, CDR1 MNHEY and CDR2 SVGAGI. CDR3 nucleotide sequence: TGTGCCAGCAGTTACGGGGGAGCTGGTTATTCACCCCTCCACTTT. Protein: CASSYGGAGYSPLHF.

This clonotype turned up a few times. J is TRBJ1-2 and V is TRBV5-1; no clear D gene. The germline CDR1 and CDR2 sequences are SGHRS and YFSETQ. The CDR3 contains 11 residues. Trimming took 0 bases from V and 10 from J, leaving 7 bases between them. CDR3 DNA: TGCGCCAGCAGCTTGGGGGCTTACTACACCTTC. This encodes CASSLGAYYTF.

This clonotype was recorded many times. The J gene is TRBJ2-1, the V gene TRBV7-6; D uncertain. Trimming took 1 base from V and 5 from J, leaving 21 bases between them. This CDR3 region has 18 residues. CDR1 is SGHVS and CDR2 is FNYEAQ in the germline V gene. The chain's CDR3 is CASSLDARRPNGNNEQFF. CDR3 coding DNA: TGTGCCAGCAGCTTAGACGCCAGGCGGCCGAACGGAAACAATGAGCAGTTCTTC.

This clonotype was detected ten times or more. The chain combines TRBV20-1 with TRBJ2-1; 15 nucleotides agree with TRBD2. V was pared by 6 bases and J by 7 bases, with 4 bases of the junction left unmatched. The CDR3 runs to 14 residues. From germline, CDR1 is DFQATT and CDR2 SNEGSKA (reference sequence). CDR3 sequence: CSAGTSGRMNEQFF. DNA of the CDR3: TGCAGTGCGGGGACTAGCGGGAGGATGAATGAGCAGTTCTTC.

This clonotype was detected many times. The chain is built from TRBV20-1 and TRBJ1-2; TRBD1 aligns across 10 bases. The CDR3 contains 15 residues. Germline CDR1 reads DFQATT; CDR2 reads SNEGSKA (reference sequence). The ends lost 5 bases at V and 4 bases at J; junction bases unmatched: 10. CDR3 sequence: CSAPTEGQGSYGYTF. The CDR3 DNA reads TGCAGTGCTCCCACGGAGGGACAGGGGAGCTATGGCTACACCTTC.

This clonotype came up many times. This chain joins TRBV7-2 and TRBJ1-2, with D unresolved. This CDR3 region has 14 residues. Germline V gives CDR1 SGHTA, CDR2 FQGNSA. The V gene lost 7 bases and the J gene lost 0 bases, with 12 bases spanning the gap. The DNA for the CDR3 is TGTGCCAGCACCTCGGACGGAGCTAACTATGGCTACACCTTC. Protein product: CASTSDGANYGYTF.

This clonotype appeared many times. The chain links TRBV20-1 to TRBJ1-5, with no clear D. CDR3 length equals 15 residues. V was shortened by 6 bases and J by 2 bases, with 17 bases between the two germline ends. Germline CDR1 is DFQATT and CDR2 is SNEGSKA (reference sequence). Here the CDR3 reads CSAPTVLDGNQPQHF. The DNA for the CDR3 is TGCAGTGCCCCGACCGTCCTGGACGGCAATCAGCCCCAGCATTTT.